A single sample is the source of the 19 T cell receptor beta chains below, sequenced in a study of blood T cell repertoires in COVID-19. TCRdb's copy holds only in-frame clones and misses some; the assay was immunoSEQ multiplex PCR. The data contain hundreds of thousands of clones, roughly 85% of them singletons. Sequenced: PBMCs or T cells enriched from blood (not recorded which). The receptor source for this set is a woman in her 50s who had recovered from COVID-19.

This clone was seen only once. The chain joins TRBV19 to TRBJ2-7; TRBD1 is a possible D gene (6 bases). Germline assignment: CDR1 LNHDA and CDR2 SQIVND (reference sequence). V was cut by 6 bases and J by 0 bases, with 15 bases left in between. This CDR3 region has 15 residues. In DNA, the CDR3 is TGTGCCAGTAGACCGGACAGCCAGAGCTCCTACGAGCAGTACTTC. Encoded protein: CASRPDSQSSYEQYF.

The rearrangement uses TRBV6-2 or TRBV6-3 and TRBJ1-2; D gene unclear. Per germline, CDR1 MNHEY and CDR2 SVGEGT. V dropped 2 bases and J dropped 2 bases, with 6 bases sitting between them. The CDR3 length is 13 residues. CDR3 amino acids: CASSYTENYGYTF. CDR3 bases: TGTGCCAGCAGTTACACAGAGAACTATGGCTACACCTTC.

The table lists this clone with a few counts. The gene calls are TRBV3-1 (or the pseudogene TRBV3-2) and TRBJ2-7, with D perhaps TRBD1 (6 bases). Germline V gene data show CDR1 as LGHDT and CDR2 as YNNKEL (reference sequence). The CDR3 consists of 12 residues. With 3 bases removed from V and 6 bases from J, the gap between germline ends came to 9 bases. CDR3 sequence reads: CASSQGAREQYF. The CDR3 DNA reads TGTGCCAGCAGCCAGGGGGCGCGCGAGCAGTACTTC.

The genes are TRBV27 and TRBJ2-2; D remains ambiguous. The CDR3 sequence is 12 residues long. CDR1 and CDR2 (germline): MNHEY, SMNVEV (reference sequence). Trimming removed 4 bases at V and 4 bases at J, with 4 bases between. In DNA, the CDR3 is TGTGCCAGCAGTTCTCCCACCGGGGAGCTGTTTTTT. It yields the protein CASSSPTGELFF.

V is TRBV12-3 or TRBV12-4 and J is TRBJ1-2, with D hard to call. The CDR3 is made up of 11 amino acids. Trimming removed 6 bases from V and 8 bases from J, with 10 bases in between. In DNA, the CDR3 is TGTGCCAGCAGCTCAGTACGCGGCTACACCTTC. It codes for CASSSVRGYTF.

V is TRBV6-1 and J is TRBJ1-2; 9 nucleotides match TRBD1. Unmatched junction bases numbered 11, after V lost 0 bases and J lost 0 bases. Per germline, CDR1 MNHNS and CDR2 SASEGT. CDR3 length equals 19 residues. The CDR3 DNA reads TGTGCCAGCAGTGAAGCAAGTCCGGGACAGGGACCCGCTAACTATGGCTACACCTTC. Translating it yields CASSEASPGQGPANYGYTF.

V gene TRBV9 combines with J gene TRBJ1-1, with a tentative D call TRBD1 (5 bases). CDR3 length equals 14 residues. Germline loops: CDR1 SGDLS, CDR2 YYNGEE. Trimming stripped 0 bases from V and 6 bases from J, with 12 bases between. In nucleotides, the CDR3 is TGTGCCAGCAGCGTAGGTGCCAGGGCGGCTGAAGCTTTCTTT. Residues: CASSVGARAAEAFF. The full variable domain, in which reference TRBV9 and TRBJ1-1 provide the parts outside the CDR3, is DSGVTQTPKHLITATGQRVTLRCSPRSGDLSVYWYQQSLDQGLQFLIQYYNGEERAKGNILERFSAQQFPDLHSELNLSSLELGDSALYFCASSVGARAAEAFFGQGTRLTVV.

The gene calls are TRBV4-3 and TRBJ2-7; 7 bases are shared with TRBD2. There are 16 residues in the CDR3. V dropped 4 bases and J dropped 3; count of bases not matched to a gene: 12. Germline-derived CDR1 and CDR2 are LGHNA and YSLEER. The CDR3 DNA follows: TGCGCCAGCAGCCCGGGCGCGGGAGTGGCTCTCTACGAGCAGTACTTC. Translation gives CASSPGAGVALYEQYF.

The chain is built from TRBV30 and TRBJ2-1; D remains unclear. Germline loops: CDR1 GTSNPN, CDR2 SVGIG (reference sequence). Trimming shortened V by 0 bases and J by 10 bases, and 10 bases separated the two germline ends. This CDR3 contains 12 residues. The DNA for the CDR3 is TGTGCCTGGAGTGTACAAATGCCCGAGCAGTTCTTC. Translation gives CAWSVQMPEQFF.

The J gene is TRBJ1-5, the V gene TRBV19; unclear D gene. The CDR3 sequence is 16 residues long. Germline CDR1 LNHDA, CDR2 SQIVND (reference sequence). V dropped 3 bases and J dropped 4 bases, with 16 bases sitting between them. This CDR3 reads CASSIIPAGLNQPQHF. The CDR3, as DNA: TGTGCCAGTAGTATTATCCCGGCCGGGTTGAATCAGCCCCAGCATTTT.

This clone has only a few counts. The genes are TRBV19 and TRBJ1-1, with D perhaps matching TRBD1 (6 bases). In germline, CDR1 is LNHDA, CDR2 SQIVND (reference sequence). CDR3 size: 13 residues. Trimming left V 7 bases short and J 1 base short, with 10 bases between. This CDR3 is CASNLQGNTEAFF. The CDR3 nucleotides are TGTGCCAGTAATCTACAGGGGAACACTGAAGCTTTCTTT.

This clone occurred once. V gene TRBV11-2 combines with J gene TRBJ1-1; D call uncertain. This CDR3 has 15 residues. Germline lookup yields CDR1 SGHAT and CDR2 FQNNGV. V was pared by 4 bases and J by 7 bases, with 19 bases between. The CDR3 DNA follows: TGTGCCAGCAGCTCAAGCAGCGGTGGACCGGTTGAAGCTTTCTTT. This codes for CASSSSSGGPVEAFF.

The V and J genes are TRBV11-2 and TRBJ2-7; 7 positions match TRBD1. The junction had 4 bases not matched to a gene; V was cut back by 5 bases and J by 3 bases. Germline assignment: CDR1 SGHAT and CDR2 FQNNGV. CDR3 length equals 13 residues. This CDR3 is CASSTPGGYEQYF. The CDR3 coding sequence is TGTGCCAGCAGCACGCCAGGGGGCTACGAGCAGTACTTC. The variable domain in full, completed from reference TRBV11-2 and TRBJ2-7, reads EAGVAQSPRYKIIEKRQSVAFWCNPISGHATLYWYQQILGQGPKLLIQFQNNGVVDDSQLPKDRFSAERLKGVDSTLKIQPAKLEDSAVYLCASSTPGGYEQYFGPGTRLTVT.

The genes are TRBV3-1 (or the pseudogene TRBV3-2) and TRBJ1-2; no reliable D call. Trimming took 1 base from V and 7 from J, leaving 13 bases between them. The CDR3 runs 14 residues. CDR1 and CDR2 from the germline V gene are LGHDT and YNNKEL (reference sequence). CDR3 region: CASSQGFREGGYTF. CDR3 coding DNA: TGTGCCAGCAGCCAAGGATTTAGGGAGGGTGGCTACACCTTC.

The chain links TRBV3-1 (or the pseudogene TRBV3-2) to TRBJ2-1; TRBD1 is a possible D gene (6 bases). Between the trimmed V and J ends, which lost 6 bases and 4 bases, there was a span of 16 bases. Germline V gene sequence: CDR1 LGHDT, CDR2 YNNKEL (reference sequence). The CDR3 covers 15 residues. In DNA, the CDR3 is TGTGCCAGCAGTTCGCCCGTCGACAGGTACAATGAGCAGTTCTTC. As protein: CASSSPVDRYNEQFF.

This clone turned up a few times. The chain is built from TRBV30 and TRBJ1-5, with D maybe TRBD1 (6 bases). V dropped 1 base and J dropped 3 bases, with 13 bases sitting between them. This CDR3 contains 15 residues. Germline CDR1 GTSNPN, CDR2 SVGIG (reference sequence). The CDR3 DNA reads TGTGCCTGGAGTGGGGGAGGGGGGCACAATCAGCCCCAGCATTTT. It is translated as CAWSGGGGHNQPQHF. Together with reference TRBV30 and TRBJ1-5, the CDR3 gives the full variable domain: SQTIHQWPATLVQPVGSPLSLECTVEGTSNPNLYWYRQAAGRGLQLLFYSVGIGQISSEVPQNLSASRPQDRQFILSSKKLLLSDSGFYLCAWSGGGGHNQPQHFGDGTRLSIL.

This rearrangement joins TRBV19 to TRBJ1-5; 8 bases align to TRBD1. The junction had 6 bases not matched to a gene; V was cut back by 6 bases and J by 5 bases. Germline V gene data show CDR1 as LNHDA and CDR2 as SQIVND (reference sequence). The CDR3 consists of 14 residues. As DNA, the CDR3 is TGTGCCAGTAGGACCGGGACAGGTCATCAGCCCCAGCATTTT. Amino acids: CASRTGTGHQPQHF.

The chain recombines TRBV19 with TRBJ2-5, with D possibly TRBD1 on 7 matching bases. CDR1 and CDR2 (germline): LNHDA, SQIVND (reference sequence). V dropped 4 bases and J dropped 0 bases, with 18 bases sitting between them. The CDR3 loop spans 17 amino acids. The CDR3 DNA reads TGTGCCAGTAGTAGGACAGGAGACCCGGGGGACCAAGAGACCCAGTACTTC. It is translated as CASSRTGDPGDQETQYF.

The chain carries TRBV29-1 and TRBJ2-5; D uncertain. Germline assignment: CDR1 SQVTM and CDR2 ANQGSEA. The germline V and J ends were trimmed by 6 bases and 4 bases, with 9 bases remaining between them. The CDR3 sequence is 11 residues long. CDR3 amino acids: CSVRPRETQYF. As DNA, the CDR3 is TGCAGCGTCAGGCCCAGAGAGACCCAGTACTTC.